The clone carrying this TCR beta chain was seen more than once but under ten times. The source of the sample is a study of T-cell memory formation after mild COVID-19. TCRdb re-called the 5' RACE reads with MiXCR, one entry per CDR3 protein. Altogether hundreds of thousands of distinct CDR3 sequences are present, about 20% being singletons, with the ten largest covering about 8.2%. Looked up from germline, CDR1 is MNHEY and CDR2 is SVGEGT. V dropped 4 bases and J dropped 3 bases, with 13 bases sitting between them. The CDR3 runs 14 residues. The rearrangement joins TRBV6-2 or TRBV6-3 to TRBJ2-7; either TRBD1 or TRBD2 may fit D (5 bases each). The receptor was derived from an adult woman who had mild COVID-19 (a few samples of this study predate the infection). Cell type and time point are not known. Sequenced sample: PBMCs or a T cell subset sorted from them (not recorded which). CDR3 DNA sequence: TGTGCCAGCAGTTCGAGGGGTTACCTCTACGAGCAGTACTTC. Protein: CASSSRGYLYEQYF.